A single sample gave rise to the 25 T cell receptor beta chains below, sequenced in a study of TIL therapy for anti-PD-1-resistant metastatic lung cancer. The time point here: pre-treatment sample, taken before nivolumab and TIL therapy. Sequencing used immunoSEQ v3. TCRdb's table, derived via immunoSEQ multiplex PCR, lists solely in-frame clones and lacks some. Of more than 20,000 clones in the sample, about 71% were seen once. Material: blood, obtained at baseline. Receptors originate from a person between 30 and 79 years old with non-small cell lung cancer.

The rearrangement uses TRBV19 and TRBJ2-7; 12 bases align to TRBD2. This CDR3 is 13 amino acids long. Germline CDR1 LNHDA, CDR2 SQIVND (reference sequence). V lost 4 bases to trimming and J lost 7 bases; unmatched junction nucleotides: 2. The CDR3 region is CASSRTSGIEQYF. DNA for the CDR3: TGTGCCAGTAGTAGGACTAGCGGGATAGAGCAGTACTTC.

The chain employs TRBV4-1 and TRBJ2-1; no firm D call. CDR1 is MGHRA, CDR2 YSYEKL, per germline. The CDR3 length is 11 residues. V dropped 4 bases and J dropped 9 bases, with 7 bases sitting between them. CDR3 nucleotide sequence: TGCGCCAGCAGCCTTGTGGCTGAGCAGTTCTTC. This encodes CASSLVAEQFF.

The chain carries TRBV27 and TRBJ1-1; D not resolved. The CDR3 covers 16 residues. The germline V gene has CDR1 MNHEY and CDR2 SMNVEV (reference sequence). Trimming took off 4 bases at V and 0 bases at J, with 15 bases between the two ends. The CDR3 reads CASSSKLRSMNTEAFF. In nucleotides, the CDR3 is TGTGCCAGCAGTTCTAAACTGCGAAGCATGAACACTGAAGCTTTCTTT.

V is TRBV5-1 and J is TRBJ2-7; 11 positions match TRBD1. The length of the CDR3 is 15 residues. Germline CDR1 SGHRS, CDR2 YFSETQ. V lost 2 bases, J lost 6 bases, and 7 bases stayed unmatched. The CDR3 protein is CASSFAGTGGSEQYV. The CDR3 DNA reads TGCGCCAGCAGCTTCGCCGGGACAGGGGGTAGCGAGCAGTACGTC.

The chain couples TRBV2 to TRBJ1-5; D ambiguous. Trimming pared 2 bases from V and 1 base from J, leaving 12 bases between. CDR3 length equals 16 residues. Germline V CDR1 and CDR2: SNHLY, FYNNEI. CDR3 coding DNA: TGTGCCAGCAGTGAAAACGGCCCGAGAAGCAATCAGCCCCAGCATTTT. Encoded protein: CASSENGPRSNQPQHF.

The chain combines TRBV6-5 with TRBJ2-7; the D is unclear. The ends were cut back, 6 bases at V and 0 bases at J, with 12 bases in the middle. The germline gives CDR1 MNHEY, CDR2 SVGAGI. The length of the CDR3 is 14 residues. The CDR3 nucleotides are TGTGCCAGCAGCCAAGGACCGAGCTCCTACGAGCAGTACTTC. Translating gives CASSQGPSSYEQYF.

The rearrangement links TRBV6-5 to TRBJ2-7, with a weak D call TRBD2 (7 bases). The CDR3 length is 16 residues. Germline CDR1 MNHEY, CDR2 SVGAGI. Trimming removed 2 bases from V and 7 bases from J, with 21 bases in between. DNA of the CDR3: TGTGCCAGCAGTTACGGGGCCTGGGGGGGGCCCAAGGAGCAGTACTTC. Translating it yields CASSYGAWGGPKEQYF.

The chain joins TRBV15 to TRBJ1-1, with D perhaps TRBD1 (6 bases). CDR1 is LNHNV and CDR2 is YYDKDF in the germline V gene (reference sequence). V was pared by 0 bases and J by 2 bases, with 10 bases between. The length of the CDR3 is 15 residues. CDR3 nucleotides: TGTGCCACCAGCAGAGATACCAGGGGCAACACTGAAGCTTTCTTT. It codes for CATSRDTRGNTEAFF.

This clone was observed once. The V and J genes are TRBV6-2 or TRBV6-3 and TRBJ1-5; TRBD1 agrees at 9 bases. The length of the CDR3 is 15 residues. After removal of 6 bases from V and 6 bases from J, the junction contained 9 bases not matched to a gene. Germline V lookup: CDR1 MNHEY, CDR2 SVGEGT. CDR3: CASSTTGGMGQPQHF. The CDR3 region has the DNA TGTGCCAGCAGCACCACAGGGGGCATGGGTCAGCCCCAGCATTTT.

There are a few counts of this clone. The V and J genes are TRBV7-3 and TRBJ1-6; D gene unclear. Deletions cut 4 bases from V and 7 bases from J, with 8 bases between. The CDR3 contains 13 residues. Germline V CDR1 and CDR2: SGHTA, FQGTGA. In DNA form, the CDR3 reads TGTGCCAGCAGCTCCCAACCCAATTCACCCCTCCACTTT. As protein: CASSSQPNSPLHF.

V is TRBV28 and J is TRBJ1-5, with D uncertain. Trimming removed 6 bases at V and 1 base at J, with 13 bases between. The CDR3 runs to 15 residues. The germline CDR1 and CDR2 sequences are MDHEN and SYDVKM. The CDR3 region is CASRLGSASNQPQHF. DNA of the CDR3: TGTGCCAGCAGGTTAGGATCGGCGAGCAATCAGCCCCAGCATTTT.

The genes are TRBV27 and TRBJ2-3; D perhaps matches TRBD1 (6 bases). The germline V gene has CDR1 MNHEY and CDR2 SMNVEV (reference sequence). This CDR3 has 13 residues. Between the trimmed V and J ends, which lost 2 bases and 5 bases, there was a span of 8 bases. CDR3 in amino acids: CASSLRGKDTQYF. CDR3 in DNA: TGTGCCAGCAGTTTAAGGGGGAAAGATACGCAGTATTTT.

This chain uses TRBV29-1 with TRBJ2-1; 11 nucleotides match TRBD2. This CDR3 has 17 residues. The ends lost 4 bases at V and 2 bases at J; junction bases unmatched: 10. Germline V CDR1 and CDR2: SQVTM, ANQGSEA. CDR3 in amino acids: CSVADLLAGGPYNEQFF. For the CDR3, the DNA is TGCAGCGTTGCGGATCTATTAGCGGGAGGGCCCTACAATGAGCAGTTCTTC.

V is TRBV5-6 and J is TRBJ1-3; 8 bases match TRBD1. V shed 3 bases and J 1 base; nucleotides not matched to a gene: 6. This CDR3 comprises 16 residues. The germline V gene encodes CDR1 SGHDT and CDR2 YYEEEE. The CDR3 nucleotides are TGTGCCAGCAGCTGGGGCACAGGGGGATCTGGAAACACCATATATTTT. It is translated as CASSWGTGGSGNTIYF.

J is TRBJ1-5 and V is TRBV19; unclear D gene. V lost 6 bases and J 8 bases, leaving 14 bases between the germline ends. Germline loops: CDR1 LNHDA, CDR2 SQIVND (reference sequence). This CDR3 region has 13 residues. The CDR3 DNA is TGTGCCAGTAGCCACTCCTCGCCGGAGCCCCAGCATTTT. Amino acids: CASSHSSPEPQHF.

This CDR3 reads CASSQDRLQGGLNYEQYF. CDR3 coding DNA: TGCGCCAGCAGCCAAGATAGGCTCCAGGGGGGATTAAACTACGAGCAGTACTTC. The chain is built from TRBV4-1 and TRBJ2-7; a weak D match, TRBD1 (7 bases). Germline V gives CDR1 MGHRA, CDR2 YSYEKL. The V gene lost 0 bases and the J gene lost 3 bases, with 21 bases spanning the gap. The CDR3 extends over 18 amino acids.

The chain recombines TRBV18 with TRBJ2-3; weak D call: TRBD2 (6 bases). The CDR3 has 13 residues. V lost 6 bases and J 2 bases, leaving 9 bases between the germline ends. Germline CDR1 KGHSH, CDR2 LQKENI. The CDR3 reads CASSTSLTDTQYF. The CDR3 DNA is TGTGCCAGCTCTACTAGCCTCACAGATACGCAGTATTTT.

This rearrangement joins TRBV19 to TRBJ2-7; D is perhaps TRBD1 or TRBD2 (5 bases each). This CDR3 is 13 amino acids long. V was pared by 4 bases and J by 3 bases, with 10 bases between. Germline assignment: CDR1 LNHDA and CDR2 SQIVND (reference sequence). The CDR3 DNA sequence: TGTGCCAGTAGTACGGGACGGAGCTACGAGCAGTACTTC. Translation gives CASSTGRSYEQYF.

This chain connects TRBV27 to TRBJ2-3; D is uncertain. The CDR3 is 14 residues long. The ends were cut back, 2 bases at V and 3 bases at J, with 9 bases in the middle. CDR1 and CDR2 from the germline V gene are MNHEY and SMNVEV (reference sequence). DNA for the CDR3: TGTGCCAGCAGTTTAAGCATCTCGACAGATACGCAGTATTTT. Protein: CASSLSISTDTQYF.

The chain is built from TRBV7-9 and TRBJ2-1; a weak D match, TRBD2 (6 bases). The CDR3 contains 13 residues. Germline assignment: CDR1 SEHNR and CDR2 FQNEAQ (reference sequence). The germline V and J ends were trimmed by 2 bases and 9 bases, with 11 bases remaining between them. The CDR3 sequence: CASSLSGDGEQFF. The CDR3, as DNA: TGTGCCAGCAGCTTATCGGGGGATGGTGAGCAGTTCTTC. The full variable domain, rest sourced from reference TRBV7-9 and TRBJ2-1, is DTGVSQNPRHKITKRGQNVTFRCDPISEHNRLYWYRQTLGQGPEFLTYFQNEAQLEKSRLLSDRFSAERPKGSFSTLEIQRTEQGDSAMYLCASSLSGDGEQFFGPGTRLTVL.

This rearrangement joins TRBV6-5 to TRBJ1-5, with 7 bases identical to TRBD1. The CDR3 loop spans 14 amino acids. Germline V gives CDR1 MNHEY, CDR2 SVGAGI. Trimming removed 6 bases from V and 3 bases from J; junction bases left unmatched: 5. The CDR3 loop reads CASRRDRSNQPQHF. In nucleotides, the CDR3 is TGTGCCAGCAGGCGGGACAGATCCAATCAGCCCCAGCATTTT.

V gene TRBV11-2 combines with J gene TRBJ2-1, with D perhaps being TRBD1 or TRBD2 (5 bases each). Trimming stripped 0 bases from V and 0 bases from J, with 15 bases between. This CDR3 has 18 amino acids. Germline V CDR1 and CDR2: SGHAT, FQNNGV. This CDR3 reads CASSLDVGVAGSYNEQFF. CDR3 sequence (DNA): TGTGCCAGCAGCTTAGATGTAGGGGTGGCGGGCTCCTACAATGAGCAGTTCTTC.

The CDR3 DNA reads TGTGCCAGCAGGGGGGTTTATCGGACAGGGGAGTACAATGAGCAGTTCTTC. This gives the protein CASRGVYRTGEYNEQFF. V is TRBV3-1 (or the pseudogene TRBV3-2) and J is TRBJ2-1, with 9 positions matching TRBD1. Germline loops: CDR1 LGHDT, CDR2 YNNKEL (reference sequence). This CDR3 has 17 residues. V shed 6 bases, J shed 4 bases, and the junction held 13 bases outside the gene matches.

V gene TRBV24-1 combines with J gene TRBJ2-5; D gene uncertain. CDR1 is KGHDR, CDR2 SFDVKD, per germline. The CDR3 length is 12 residues. The ends were cut back, 5 bases at V and 5 bases at J, with 8 bases in the middle. In nucleotides, the CDR3 is TGTGCCACCAGTGGCGGATTCGAGACCCAGTACTTC. Its translation: CATSGGFETQYF.

The CDR3 bases are TGTGCCAGCAGCTACAGGGGTCCGGGGGATGAGCAGTTCTTC. Translation gives CASSYRGPGDEQFF. The rearrangement links TRBV7-8 to TRBJ2-1; possible D gene TRBD1, 7 bases. V dropped 4 bases and J dropped 8 bases, with 15 bases sitting between them. This CDR3 has 14 amino acids. Germline V gene data show CDR1 as SGHVS and CDR2 as FQNEAQ.